These T cell receptor beta chains were read from a single sample in a study of T cells in Graves' hyperthyroidism and ophthalmopathy. TCRdb passed the multiplex PCR reads through MiXCR, listing each CDR3 protein once. The sample carries 300,000 to 450,000 distinct CDR3 sequences, around 13% recorded once. Sequenced material: blood. Source of these receptors: a woman aged 60-70 years with Graves' hyperthyroidism. Both conserved end residues are part of each CDR3. A D gene is named only where the DNA matches it firmly. Size is omitted from some rows. Given values are once, few, many or a class for expanded clones.

abundance: -; v_gene: TRBV7-8; j_gene: TRBJ1-2; d_gene: TRBD1; len: 13; CDR3nt: TGTGCCAGCAGCGAGGGACAGGGGGATGGCTACACCTTC; CDR3aa: CASSEGQGDGYTF
abundance: -; v_gene: TRBV20-1; j_gene: TRBJ2-2; d_gene: -; len: 14; CDR3nt: TGCAGTGCTAGAGATCTGGCCTCGGGGGGGGAGCTGTTTTTT; CDR3aa: CSARDLASGGELFF
abundance: -; v_gene: TRBV11-3; j_gene: TRBJ2-5; d_gene: -; len: 16; CDR3nt: TGTGCCAGCAGCTTAGAATTGGGCAGGTCGGGAGAGACCCAGTACTTC; CDR3aa: CASSLELGRSGETQYF
abundance: -; v_gene: TRBV7-9; j_gene: TRBJ2-5; d_gene: -; len: 15; CDR3nt: TGTGCCAGCAGCCGGTGGGCCTTTGGGAAAGAGACCCAGTACTTC; CDR3aa: CASSRWAFGKETQYF
abundance: many; v_gene: TRBV20-1; j_gene: TRBJ1-1; d_gene: -; len: 13; CDR3nt: TGCAGTGCCTTAAGGTTCATGAACACTGAAGCTTTCTTT; CDR3aa: CSALRFMNTEAFF
abundance: many; v_gene: TRBV19; j_gene: TRBJ1-2; d_gene: -; len: 18; CDR3nt: TGTGCCAGTAGGCGACGAACAGCCGGGTTTTCGCGACCTTATGGCTACACCTTC; CDR3aa: CASRRRTAGFSRPYGYTF
abundance: many; v_gene: TRBV4-1; j_gene: TRBJ2-7; d_gene: -; len: 16; CDR3nt: TGCGCCAGCAGACCACGGGTGTCTTACAGGGACGACGAGCAGTACTTC; CDR3aa: CASRPRVSYRDDEQYF
abundance: many; v_gene: TRBV7-6; j_gene: TRBJ1-1; d_gene: -; len: 15; CDR3nt: TGTGCCAGCAGCTTAGCACCGGGCCCGAACACTGAAGCTTTCTTT; CDR3aa: CASSLAPGPNTEAFF
abundance: many; v_gene: TRBV28; j_gene: TRBJ1-6; d_gene: -; len: 12; CDR3nt: TGTGCCAGCAGTTACAATCGTTCACCCCTCCACTTT; CDR3aa: CASSYNRSPLHF
abundance: many; v_gene: TRBV30; j_gene: TRBJ1-2; d_gene: TRBD1; len: 14; CDR3nt: TGTGCCACCCCCCAGACAGGGGGCGGCTATGGCTACACCTTC; CDR3aa: CATPQTGGGYGYTF
abundance: many; v_gene: TRBV5-6; j_gene: TRBJ1-1; d_gene: -; len: 14; CDR3nt: TGTGCCAGCAGCAGACTGACAGTCAACACTGAAGCTTTCTTT; CDR3aa: CASSRLTVNTEAFF
abundance: few; v_gene: TRBV19; j_gene: TRBJ1-1; d_gene: -; len: 13; CDR3nt: TGTGCCAGTAGTATCCTAGGGGCCGGTGAAGCTTTCTTT; CDR3aa: CASSILGAGEAFF
abundance: many; v_gene: TRBV12-3/TRBV12-4; j_gene: TRBJ2-1; d_gene: -; len: 17; CDR3nt: TGTGCCAGCAGTTACCGATCGGGAGCCTTTGGAATAGATGAGCAGTTCTTC; CDR3aa: CASSYRSGAFGIDEQFF
abundance: -; v_gene: TRBV19; j_gene: TRBJ2-5; d_gene: -; len: 13; CDR3nt: TGTGCCAGTAGGAGGAGGGTAGAAGAGACCCAGTACTTC; CDR3aa: CASRRRVEETQYF
abundance: -; v_gene: TRBV2; j_gene: TRBJ2-2; d_gene: TRBD1; len: 14; CDR3nt: TGTGCCAGCAGGGGGGACAGGGCAACCGGGGAGCTGTTTTTT; CDR3aa: CASRGDRATGELFF
abundance: many; v_gene: TRBV5-4; j_gene: TRBJ2-1; d_gene: -; len: 14; CDR3nt: TGTGCCAGCAGTAGATTCAACACCGACAATGAGCAGTTCTTC; CDR3aa: CASSRFNTDNEQFF
abundance: many; v_gene: TRBV6-6; j_gene: TRBJ2-1; d_gene: -; len: 16; CDR3nt: TGTGCCAGCAGTTACTACCGGGCTCCCAATAACAATGAGCAGTTCTTC; CDR3aa: CASSYYRAPNNNEQFF
abundance: many; v_gene: TRBV11-3; j_gene: TRBJ2-1; d_gene: -; len: 12; CDR3nt: TGTGCCAGCAGCGGTAGCGGCTTTGAGCAGTTCTTC; CDR3aa: CASSGSGFEQFF
abundance: once; v_gene: TRBV5-1; j_gene: TRBJ1-6; d_gene: TRBD1; len: 15; CDR3nt: TGCGCCAGCAGCTTAACGACAGGGGTAGATTCACCCCTCCACTTT; CDR3aa: CASSLTTGVDSPLHF
abundance: many; v_gene: TRBV5-1; j_gene: TRBJ2-3; d_gene: TRBD1; len: 15; CDR3nt: TGCGCCAGCAGCGTGGGACAGGGTTTGACAGATACGCAGTATTTT; CDR3aa: CASSVGQGLTDTQYF
abundance: many; v_gene: TRBV12-3/TRBV12-4; j_gene: TRBJ1-2; d_gene: -; len: 11; CDR3nt: TGTGCCAGCAGTGACAGCTATGGCTACACCTTC; CDR3aa: CASSDSYGYTF
abundance: -; v_gene: TRBV5-5; j_gene: TRBJ1-5; d_gene: TRBD1; len: 15; CDR3nt: TGTGCCAGCAGCATGGGACAGGGCAGGAATCAGCCCCAGCATTTT; CDR3aa: CASSMGQGRNQPQHF
abundance: many; v_gene: TRBV7-3; j_gene: TRBJ2-4; d_gene: TRBD1; len: 15; CDR3nt: TGTGCCAGCAGCTTAAAAGGGGGCGCCAAAAACATTCAGTACTTC; CDR3aa: CASSLKGGAKNIQYF
abundance: many; v_gene: TRBV12-3/TRBV12-4; j_gene: TRBJ2-3; d_gene: -; len: 13; CDR3nt: TGTGCCAGCAGTCCCAGAAGGGCAGATACGCAGTATTTT; CDR3aa: CASSPRRADTQYF
abundance: -; v_gene: TRBV29-1; j_gene: TRBJ1-1; d_gene: -; len: 13; CDR3nt: TGCAGCGTTGTTCGGACAGTAAACACTGAAGCTTTCTTT; CDR3aa: CSVVRTVNTEAFF
abundance: many; v_gene: TRBV28; j_gene: TRBJ2-1; d_gene: -; len: 14; CDR3nt: TGTGCCAGCAGTACACAAGTCGTCTACAATGAGCAGTTCTTC; CDR3aa: CASSTQVVYNEQFF
abundance: many; v_gene: TRBV7-2; j_gene: TRBJ2-7; d_gene: -; len: 14; CDR3nt: TGTGCCAGCAGCTTAGGAGGGTCTCTAGTCGAGCAGTACTTC; CDR3aa: CASSLGGSLVEQYF
abundance: few; v_gene: TRBV29-1; j_gene: TRBJ1-1; d_gene: -; len: 13; CDR3nt: TGCAGCGGCCTCTCGGGGGGGAACACTGAAGCTTTCTTT; CDR3aa: CSGLSGGNTEAFF
abundance: -; v_gene: TRBV19; j_gene: TRBJ2-7; d_gene: -; len: 15; CDR3nt: TGTGCCAGTAGTATAGAGCTGAGGTATCACTACGAGCAGTACTTC; CDR3aa: CASSIELRYHYEQYF
abundance: many; v_gene: TRBV2; j_gene: TRBJ1-2; d_gene: -; len: 12; CDR3nt: TGTGCCAGCTCCATGCCTAACTATGGCTACACCTTC; CDR3aa: CASSMPNYGYTF
abundance: -; v_gene: TRBV27; j_gene: TRBJ2-1; d_gene: -; len: 12; CDR3nt: TGTGCCAGCAGTTTATTGTCCGGGGTTAAGTTCTTC; CDR3aa: CASSLLSGVKFF
abundance: many; v_gene: TRBV2; j_gene: TRBJ2-5; d_gene: -; len: 11; CDR3nt: TGTGCCACCCACGAGTGGGAGACCCAGTACTTC; CDR3aa: CATHEWETQYF
abundance: many; v_gene: TRBV20-1; j_gene: TRBJ1-5; d_gene: -; len: 14; CDR3nt: TGCAGTGCTAGTGCCGTTAGGAGCAATCAGCCCCAGCATTTT; CDR3aa: CSASAVRSNQPQHF
abundance: -; v_gene: TRBV24-1; j_gene: TRBJ2-3; d_gene: -; len: 13; CDR3nt: TGTGCCACCAGTGAGCCGGTCACAAAGGCGCAGTATTTT; CDR3aa: CATSEPVTKAQYF
abundance: many; v_gene: TRBV5-1; j_gene: TRBJ2-3; d_gene: -; len: 15; CDR3nt: TGCGCCAGCAGCTTGGGGAGACTTAGCACAGATACGCAGTATTTT; CDR3aa: CASSLGRLSTDTQYF
abundance: many; v_gene: TRBV20-1; j_gene: TRBJ2-3; d_gene: -; len: 16; CDR3nt: TGCAGTGCTAGGCCACTAGCTCCAGAGGAGACAGATACGCAGTATTTT; CDR3aa: CSARPLAPEETDTQYF
abundance: many; v_gene: TRBV10-3; j_gene: TRBJ2-7; d_gene: -; len: 13; CDR3nt: TGTGCCACCAAAACCGGGGCCGGAGGCGAGCAGTACTTC; CDR3aa: CATKTGAGGEQYF
abundance: few; v_gene: TRBV12-3/TRBV12-4; j_gene: TRBJ2-7; d_gene: -; len: 10; CDR3nt: TGTGCCAGCAGGACCTACGAGCAGTACTTC; CDR3aa: CASRTYEQYF
abundance: many; v_gene: TRBV7-2; j_gene: TRBJ2-7; d_gene: TRBD2; len: 16; CDR3nt: TGTGCCAGCAGCTTAGCGCTCGCGGGAGGGGGGTACGAGCAGTACTTC; CDR3aa: CASSLALAGGGYEQYF
abundance: many; v_gene: TRBV12-3/TRBV12-4; j_gene: TRBJ2-7; d_gene: -; len: 16; CDR3nt: TGTGCCAGCAGTTCGTACCGGGACAGCGGGCCCTACGAGCAGTACTTC; CDR3aa: CASSSYRDSGPYEQYF
abundance: few; v_gene: TRBV6-5; j_gene: TRBJ1-1; d_gene: -; len: 14; CDR3nt: TGTGCCAGCAGTTACAACGGCAGATACCCTGGAGCTTTCTTT; CDR3aa: CASSYNGRYPGAFF
abundance: few; v_gene: TRBV3-1; j_gene: TRBJ1-3; d_gene: TRBD1; len: 16; CDR3nt: TGTGCCAGCACCATGGGCGGACAGGGTCTGGGAAACACCATATATTTT; CDR3aa: CASTMGGQGLGNTIYF
abundance: many; v_gene: TRBV6-1; j_gene: TRBJ1-1; d_gene: -; len: 13; CDR3nt: TGTGCCAGCCATCCGGCCAGGAACACTGAAGCTTTCTTT; CDR3aa: CASHPARNTEAFF
abundance: few; v_gene: TRBV12-3/TRBV12-4; j_gene: TRBJ1-2; d_gene: TRBD1; len: 14; CDR3nt: TGTGCCAGCAGCACAGGGGCTATTAACTATGGCTACACCTTC; CDR3aa: CASSTGAINYGYTF